Shown below are 21 T cell receptor beta chains from a single sample sequenced in a study of identifying expanded T cells in peripheral blood (dated by TCRdb to about 2019). Receptors were amplified or captured by the immunoSEQ multiplex PCR assay. TCRdb mirrors the immuneACCESS table, restricted to in-frame sequences. Some clones are absent from its copies; in checked studies, under half trace to an unresolved V gene, and the reason for the others is unknown. Counted in this sample were about 98,000 clones; approximately 89% of them appeared once. Around an eighth of the sample is in the top ten clones. Specimen: blood. These TCRs come from a person aged 18-69 years in good health.

This clone was seen once. This rearrangement joins TRBV11-3 to TRBJ2-7; the D gene is possibly TRBD1 (5 bases). The CDR3 is made up of 12 amino acids. Germline V CDR1 and CDR2: SGHNT, YENEEA. V gave up 1 base and J gave up 6 bases, with 7 bases separating them. CDR3: CASSLGGTEQYF. For the CDR3, the DNA is TGTGCCAGCAGCTTAGGGGGCACCGAGCAGTACTTC. The whole variable domain, remainder taken from reference TRBV11-3 and TRBJ2-7, is EAGVVQSPRYKIIEKKQPVAFWCNPISGHNTLYWYLQNLGQGPELLIRYENEEAVDDSQLPKDRFSAERLKGVDSTLKIQPAELGDSAVYLCASSLGGTEQYFGPGTRLTVT.

The J gene is TRBJ1-2, the V gene TRBV5-1, with D possibly TRBD1 on 5 matching bases. This CDR3 is 12 amino acids long. The V gene's germline CDR1 is SGHRS and CDR2 YFSETQ. V was clipped by 5 bases and J by 10 bases, with 15 bases between them. CDR3 amino acids: CASRTQGSDYTF. For the CDR3, the DNA is TGCGCCAGCAGGACCCAGGGCAGTGACTACACCTTC.

The chain combines TRBV2 with TRBJ1-5; D possibly corresponds to TRBD1 (5 bases). V lost 6 bases, J lost 4 bases, and 19 bases lay in between. The CDR3 has 16 amino acids. In germline, CDR1 is SNHLY, CDR2 FYNNEI. CDR3 region: CASSFQGVESNQPQHF. The CDR3, as DNA: TGTGCCAGCAGCTTTCAAGGGGTGGAAAGTAATCAGCCCCAGCATTTT.

The chain employs TRBV29-1 and TRBJ1-2; D unresolved. Germline loops: CDR1 SQVTM, CDR2 ANQGSEA. V was clipped by 3 bases and J by 8 bases, with 16 bases between them. This CDR3 has 13 residues. CDR3 amino acids: CSVDPTGSRGYTF. The CDR3 coding sequence is TGCAGCGTTGACCCGACTGGGTCGCGGGGCTACACCTTC.

The chain employs TRBV29-1 and TRBJ2-1; TRBD2 matches at 9 bases. V lost 5 bases and J lost 8; bases outside the gene matches: 7. Germline V lookup: CDR1 SQVTM, CDR2 ANQGSEA. This CDR3 region has 13 residues. Written as DNA, the CDR3 is TGCAGCGTTTTTCTAGCGGGATTGGATGAGCAGTTCTTC. Translated: CSVFLAGLDEQFF.

The chain recombines TRBV19 with TRBJ1-4; a possible D gene is TRBD1 (5 bases). Trimming stripped 8 bases from V and 2 bases from J, with 15 bases between. Germline CDR1 is LNHDA and CDR2 is SQIVND (reference sequence). The CDR3 totals 15 residues. CDR3: CASSRDRGTNEKLFF. The DNA for the CDR3 is TGTGCCAGTTCTCGGGACCGGGGCACTAATGAAAAACTGTTTTTT.

The chain joins TRBV28 to TRBJ1-2, with 7 positions matching TRBD1. The CDR3 extends over 13 amino acids. The J segment lost 5 bases and the V segment lost 7 bases, leaving 7 bases of the junction unmatched. Per germline, CDR1 MDHEN and CDR2 SYDVKM. The CDR3 is CASMGQNQYGYTF. The CDR3 DNA follows: TGTGCCAGCATGGGACAGAACCAATATGGCTACACCTTC.

The table lists this clone with a count of one. CDR3 DNA sequence: TGTGCCAGCTCACCGCGGCAAACCGGGACAGGCCCCGGGGAGCTGTTTTTT. It yields the protein CASSPRQTGTGPGELFF. V gene TRBV18 combines with J gene TRBJ2-2; TRBD1 aligns across 8 bases. J was trimmed by 6 bases and V by 3 bases; bases with no gene match: 12. CDR1 and CDR2 (germline): KGHSH, LQKENI. There are 17 residues in the CDR3.

The chain has TRBV18 and TRBJ1-1; 11 nucleotides agree with TRBD1. J was trimmed by 2 bases and V by 3 bases; bases with no gene match: 8. The CDR3 spans 17 residues. Germline-derived CDR1 and CDR2 are KGHSH and LQKENI. CDR3 protein: CASSPRTGGDSNTEAFF. CDR3 bases: TGTGCCAGCTCACCTCGGACAGGGGGCGATTCAAACACTGAAGCTTTCTTT. The entire variable domain, with the rest obtained from reference TRBV18 and TRBJ1-1, is as follows: NAGVMQNPRHLVRRRGQEARLRCSPMKGHSHVYWYRQLPEEGLKFMVYLQKENIIDESGMPKERFSAEFPKEGPSILRIQQVVRGDSAAYFCASSPRTGGDSNTEAFFGQGTRLTVV.

The chain is built from TRBV23-1 and TRBJ2-1; weak D call: TRBD2 (7 bases). TRBV23-1 is filed as an ORF, its function uncertain. The CDR3 is 18 residues long. V gave up 4 bases and J gave up 6 bases, with 25 bases separating them. The CDR3 loop reads CASSPNILGGADGNEQFF. The CDR3 bases are TGCGCCAGCAGTCCGAACATCCTTGGGGGGGCGGATGGCAATGAGCAGTTCTTC.

The genes are TRBV4-3 and TRBJ2-1; maybe TRBD1 (6 bases). The CDR3 spans 14 residues. Germline-derived CDR1 and CDR2 are LGHNA and YSLEER. V lost 4 bases, J lost 5 bases, and 12 bases lay in between. CDR3 loop: CASSPGQIDNEQFF. DNA of the CDR3: TGCGCCAGCAGCCCCGGACAGATCGACAATGAGCAGTTCTTC.

This clone was found a few times. The V call is TRBV15, the J call TRBJ1-5, with D perhaps TRBD1 (5 bases). The V end lost 5 bases, the J end lost 7 bases, and 15 bases lay between the germline ends. The CDR3 extends over 14 amino acids. CDR1 LNHNV and CDR2 YYDKDF come from the germline V gene (reference sequence). The chain's CDR3 is CATSGGRAGQPQHF. The CDR3 nucleotides are TGTGCCACCAGCGGGGGACGCGCTGGCCAGCCCCAGCATTTT.

The chain uses TRBV5-1 and TRBJ2-3; unclear D gene. The CDR3 is 11 amino acids. The ends were cut back, 7 bases at V and 5 bases at J, with 8 bases in the middle. Germline CDR1 and CDR2: SGHRS and YFSETQ. Here the CDR3 reads CASGRLDTQYF. Here the CDR3 DNA reads TGCGCCAGCGGGCGACTAGATACGCAGTATTTT.

The table lists this clone with a few counts. The chain is built from TRBV6-4 and TRBJ2-1, with unresolved D. Trimming took off 2 bases at V and 6 bases at J, with 5 bases between the two ends. The CDR3 covers 12 residues. The germline gives CDR1 MRHNA, CDR2 SNTAGT. DNA of the CDR3: TGTGCCAGCAGTGACCCGGGCAATGAGCAGTTCTTC. It is translated as CASSDPGNEQFF.

The chain links TRBV11-2 to TRBJ2-1; D is ambiguous. Trimming shortened V by 1 base and J by 9 bases, and 10 bases separated the two germline ends. Germline CDR1 is SGHAT and CDR2 is FQNNGV. CDR3 length: 13 residues. The CDR3 sequence: CASSLGVQGEQFF. CDR3 nucleotide sequence: TGTGCCAGCAGCTTAGGGGTCCAAGGTGAGCAGTTCTTC.

About this clone itself: A read error may account for a junction end that differs from germline. V is TRBV18 and J is TRBJ1-4; 8 bases fit TRBD1. The CDR3 runs to 14 residues. Germline-derived CDR1 and CDR2 are KGHSH and LQKENI. The CDR3 region has the DNA TGTGCCAGCTCACCCCAGGGACAGGACCAGTCTCAATGTTTT. This encodes CASSPQGQDQSQCF.

The CDR3 region has the DNA TGTGCCAGCAGCCATCTAAGTCTAGCTCGATCCACCGGGGAGCTGTTTTTT. Its translation: CASSHLSLARSTGELFF. The chain uses TRBV4-2 and TRBJ2-2; D perhaps matches TRBD2 (5 bases). This CDR3 contains 17 residues. The germline V gene has CDR1 LGHNA and CDR2 YNFKEQ. With 3 bases removed from V and 4 bases from J, the gap between germline ends came to 18 bases.

The chain employs TRBV7-9 and TRBJ2-1; TRBD2 agrees at 11 bases. The CDR3 extends over 16 amino acids. After removal of 3 bases from V and 4 bases from J, the junction contained 5 bases not matched to a gene. Germline CDR1 reads SEHNR; CDR2 reads FQNEAQ (reference sequence). CDR3 bases: TGTGCCAGCAGCTTGGCTAGCGGGGGGCCATACAATGAGCAGTTCTTC. Protein: CASSLASGGPYNEQFF.

Points on this clone: A read error may account for a junction end that differs from germline. The J gene is TRBJ2-3, the V gene TRBV28, with D uncertain. Germline V lookup: CDR1 MDHEN, CDR2 SYDVKM. The CDR3 runs 12 residues. In DNA, the CDR3 is TGTGCCAGCAGTTCTCACTCCCACACTAAGCCTTTT. It is translated as CASSSHSHTKPF.

V and J are TRBV9 and TRBJ2-5; D unresolved. CDR3 length equals 14 residues. Trimming stripped 2 bases from V and 2 bases from J, with 10 bases between. Germline V gene data show CDR1 as SGDLS and CDR2 as YYNGEE. The CDR3 here is CASSVRPGQETQYF. CDR3 DNA: TGTGCCAGCAGCGTCCGACCGGGTCAAGAGACCCAGTACTTC. Together with reference TRBV9 and TRBJ2-5, the CDR3 gives the full variable domain: DSGVTQTPKHLITATGQRVTLRCSPRSGDLSVYWYQQSLDQGLQFLIQYYNGEERAKGNILERFSAQQFPDLHSELNLSSLELGDSALYFCASSVRPGQETQYFGPGTRLLVL.

The chain employs TRBV11-3 and TRBJ2-7; 8 positions match TRBD1. This CDR3 contains 14 residues. From germline, CDR1 is SGHNT and CDR2 YENEEA. The V and J ends lost 4 bases and 3 bases, in that order; junction bases with no gene match: 5. CDR3 DNA sequence: TGTGCCAGCAGCTCGGAAACAGGGGGCTACGAGCAGTACTTC. This translates into CASSSETGGYEQYF.